A single sample gave rise to the 20 T cell receptor beta chains below, sequenced in a study of blood T cell repertoires in COVID-19 (dated by TCRdb to 2020 to 2021). Library preparation used the immunoSEQ multiplex PCR assay. What TCRdb holds here is the immuneACCESS table cut down to in-frame rearrangements. Part of the clones is not present; checked against another copy, under half of the missing clones reflect an unresolved V gene, and the others are unexplained. The sample yields just over 300,000 clones; roughly 89% were counted once. The ten largest clones add up to about 8.9% of the sample. What was sequenced was PBMCs or T cells enriched from blood (not recorded which). Source of these receptors: a woman aged 18-30 years who had recovered from COVID-19.

The V and J genes are TRBV9 and TRBJ2-1; 7 positions agree with TRBD1. The CDR3 has 16 residues. The germline V gene encodes CDR1 SGDLS and CDR2 YYNGEE. Trimming cost V 4 bases and J 0 bases; bases outside gene matches: 7. The CDR3 region is CASSFQGVSSYNEQFF. For the CDR3, the DNA is TGTGCCAGCAGCTTCCAGGGGGTATCCTCCTACAATGAGCAGTTCTTC.

The rearrangement links TRBV7-9 to TRBJ1-4, with 7 bases matching TRBD1. The V gene end was trimmed by 1 base and the J gene end by 5 bases; junction bases not matched to a gene: 1. The CDR3 has 14 residues. In germline, CDR1 is SEHNR, CDR2 FQNEAQ (reference sequence). The CDR3 is CASSLDRGNEKLFF. CDR3 sequence (DNA): TGTGCCAGCAGCTTAGACAGGGGAAATGAAAAACTGTTTTTT.

This chain connects TRBV7-2 to TRBJ1-1; the D is unclear. Germline V gene data show CDR1 as SGHTA and CDR2 as FQGNSA. Trimming took off 5 bases at V and 3 bases at J, with 25 bases between the two ends. The length of the CDR3 is 18 residues. The DNA for the CDR3 is TGTGCCAGCAGCCTCCCGTTTATTATGGACCAGGAGGACACTGAAGCTTTCTTT. Amino acids: CASSLPFIMDQEDTEAFF.

This chain connects TRBV27 to TRBJ2-2, with D tentatively TRBD1 (6 bases). The germline V gene encodes CDR1 MNHEY and CDR2 SMNVEV (reference sequence). The germline V and J ends were trimmed by 6 bases and 6 bases, with 11 bases remaining between them. CDR3 length equals 13 residues. The CDR3 DNA follows: TGTGCCAGCAGGCCCAGGGGATCCGGGGAGCTGTTTTTT. Amino acids: CASRPRGSGELFF.

This sequence joins TRBV7-8 and TRBJ2-7; D not certain. The CDR3 extends over 13 amino acids. V was clipped by 1 base and J by 4 bases, with 8 bases between them. Germline assignment: CDR1 SGHVS and CDR2 FQNEAQ. The DNA for the CDR3 is TGTGCCAGCAGCTTAGTCTCCAGTTACGAGCAGTACTTC. This translates into CASSLVSSYEQYF. The complete variable domain, with remaining parts taken from reference TRBV7-8 and TRBJ2-7, reads GAGVSQSPRYKVAKRGQDVALRCDPISGHVSLFWYQQALGQGPEFLTYFQNEAQLDKSGLPSDRFFAERPEGSVSTLKIQRTQQEDSAVYLCASSLVSSYEQYFGPGTRLTVT.

V and J are TRBV27 and TRBJ1-4, with 8 bases aligning to TRBD1. The V gene end was trimmed by 2 bases and the J gene end by 5 bases; junction bases not matched to a gene: 1. CDR1 is MNHEY and CDR2 is SMNVEV in the germline V gene (reference sequence). The CDR3 consists of 14 residues. This chain's CDR3 is CASSLDRGNEKLFF. The DNA of the CDR3 is TGTGCCAGCAGTTTAGACAGGGGAAATGAAAAACTGTTTTTT.

This chain joins TRBV28 and TRBJ1-1, with a possible D match to TRBD1 (5 bases). CDR3 length equals 14 residues. V dropped 8 bases and J dropped 5 bases, with 18 bases sitting between them. Per the germline V gene, CDR1 is MDHEN and CDR2 is SYDVKM. The CDR3 nucleotides read TGTGCCAGCCTCAGGGTCGCGGCTGGGACTGAAGCTTTCTTT. Translation: CASLRVAAGTEAFF.

This rearrangement joins TRBV5-1 to TRBJ2-1, with TRBD2 matching 9 bases. The CDR3 is made up of 14 amino acids. CDR1 is SGHRS, CDR2 YFSETQ, per germline. Unmatched junction bases numbered 5, after V lost 3 bases and J lost 7 bases. This CDR3 reads CASSSGLAWNEQFF. In DNA, the CDR3 is TGCGCCAGCAGCTCGGGACTAGCTTGGAATGAGCAGTTCTTC.

V and J are TRBV7-3 and TRBJ2-2; 14 positions agree with TRBD2. Unmatched junction bases numbered 1, after V lost 3 bases and J lost 4 bases. CDR3 length: 16 amino acids. From germline, CDR1 is SGHTA and CDR2 FQGTGA. The DNA of the CDR3 is TGTGCCAGCAGCTTTGGACTAGCGGGAGGCACCGGGGAGCTGTTTTTT. Residues: CASSFGLAGGTGELFF.

The J gene is TRBJ1-2, the V gene TRBV19; TRBD1 matches 8 bases. This CDR3 is built from 14 residues. The V segment lost 7 bases and the J segment 2 bases; nucleotides outside the gene matches: 6. CDR1 LNHDA and CDR2 SQIVND come from the germline V gene (reference sequence). Here the CDR3 DNA reads TGTGCCAGTACCCCGACAGGGGACAACTATGGCTACACCTTC. As protein: CASTPTGDNYGYTF. Complete variable domain (other parts from reference TRBV19 and TRBJ1-2): DGGITQSPKYLFRKEGQNVTLSCEQNLNHDAMYWYRQDPGQGLRLIYYSQIVNDFQKGDIAEGYSVSREKKESFPLTVTSAQKNPTAFYLCASTPTGDNYGYTFGSGTRLTVV.

V is TRBV4-3 and J is TRBJ2-4; 7 bases are a match to TRBD1. Per germline, CDR1 LGHNA and CDR2 YSLEER. With 0 bases clipped from V and 2 bases from J, the junction kept 22 bases outside the gene matches. The CDR3 totals 22 residues. CDR3 nucleotide sequence: TGCGCCAGCAGCCAAGAAGCTCCCTCGGACCCTCGTATAAGGGGGCCCAAAAACATTCAGTACTTC. Its translation: CASSQEAPSDPRIRGPKNIQYF.

This chain uses TRBV20-1 with TRBJ2-1, with D unclear. Trimming cost V 6 bases and J 1 base, with 4 bases left between them. The CDR3 runs 11 residues. The germline V gene encodes CDR1 DFQATT and CDR2 SNEGSKA (reference sequence). The CDR3 nucleotides read TGCAGTGCGCGATCCTACAATGAGCAGTTCTTC. Protein product: CSARSYNEQFF.

The rearrangement joins TRBV27 to TRBJ2-1; weak D call: TRBD2 (5 bases). Germline lookup yields CDR1 MNHEY and CDR2 SMNVEV (reference sequence). There are 15 residues in the CDR3. V was clipped by 7 bases and J by 1 base, with 14 bases between them. The CDR3 bases are TGTGCCAGCATTAAGGTGGGAGTGTCCTACAATGAGCAGTTCTTC. This gives the protein CASIKVGVSYNEQFF.

This chain uses TRBV4-3 with TRBJ1-2, with D unresolved. Looked up from germline, CDR1 is LGHNA and CDR2 is YSLEER. The CDR3 covers 13 residues. V lost 1 base and J 7 bases, leaving 10 bases between the germline ends. CDR3 loop: CASSQAAGRGYTF. The CDR3 DNA reads as TGCGCCAGCAGCCAAGCGGCAGGTCGTGGCTACACCTTC.

The chain carries TRBV7-3 and TRBJ1-1; no clear D gene. V gave up 5 bases and J gave up 0 bases, with 7 bases separating them. CDR1 is SGHTA, CDR2 FQGTGA, per germline. The CDR3 contains 13 residues. As DNA, the CDR3 is TGTGCCAGCAGCGTTAACATGAACACTGAAGCTTTCTTT. It encodes CASSVNMNTEAFF.

The V call is TRBV11-2, the J call TRBJ1-2; no firm D call. Trimming stripped 5 bases from V and 5 bases from J, with 15 bases between. In germline, CDR1 is SGHAT, CDR2 FQNNGV. The CDR3 is 14 residues long. In nucleotides, the CDR3 is TGTGCCAGCAGCCGAATCGCGAGCCGGTATGGCTACACCTTC. It encodes CASSRIASRYGYTF.

The chain couples TRBV5-1 to TRBJ2-3; TRBD1 matches 9 bases. The CDR3 runs to 14 residues. Germline CDR1 SGHRS, CDR2 YFSETQ. The J segment lost 4 bases and the V segment lost 4 bases, leaving 4 bases of the junction unmatched. The CDR3: CASSPDRGADTQYF. CDR3 nucleotide sequence: TGCGCCAGCAGCCCGGACAGGGGAGCAGATACGCAGTATTTT.

This clone was seen more than once but under ten times. The chain carries TRBV5-4 and TRBJ2-2; 7 bases fit TRBD1. The CDR3 extends over 16 amino acids. The V gene end was trimmed by 3 bases and the J gene end by 4 bases; junction bases not matched to a gene: 9. Germline V lookup: CDR1 SGHNT, CDR2 YYREEE (reference sequence). CDR3 in DNA: TGTGCCAGCAGCTGGAGACAGGGTCTGAGCACCGGGGAGCTGTTTTTT. Encoded protein: CASSWRQGLSTGELFF.

V is TRBV10-3 and J is TRBJ2-7, with 9 bases lining up with TRBD2. CDR3 length: 11 residues. J was trimmed by 7 bases and V by 6 bases; bases with no gene match: 1. CDR1 is ENHRY, CDR2 SYGVKD, per germline. The CDR3 region is CAIRLAGEQYF. CDR3 DNA sequence: TGTGCCATCAGGCTAGCGGGAGAGCAGTACTTC.

The chain carries TRBV9 and TRBJ2-3, with 9 bases matching TRBD2. V dropped 3 bases and J dropped 5; count of bases not matched to a gene: 13. The CDR3 runs 17 residues. The germline gives CDR1 SGDLS, CDR2 YYNGEE. CDR3 bases: TGTGCCAGCAGCGGAGCCGAGGCGGGAGGGACCAAAGATACGCAGTATTTT. This codes for CASSGAEAGGTKDTQYF.